The T cell receptor beta chain described here comes from a study of T cell changes during pregnancy in multiple sclerosis. Some clones are missing from TCRdb's copy, which holds only in-frame ones; the method was immunoSEQ multiplex PCR. The sample lists 35,000 to 50,000 clones; 80% to 85% were seen once. The source material was CD4+ T cells from peripheral blood mononuclear cells, sampled before pregnancy. The TCR originated in a female donor with multiple sclerosis, enrolled in a pregnancy study.

The CDR3 DNA reads as TGTGCCTGGAATCCGCAGGGTACCTACGAGCAGTACTTC. It specifies CAWNPQGTYEQYF. The rearrangement joins TRBV30 to TRBJ2-7; perhaps TRBD1 as D (5 bases). Trimming stripped 4 bases from V and 2 bases from J, with 12 bases between. Germline V gives CDR1 GTSNPN, CDR2 SVGIG (reference sequence). There are 13 residues in the CDR3.